This T cell receptor (beta chain) was captured in a study of beta chain features in type 1 diabetes. Sequencing targeted expressed TCRB transcripts, as all isolated RNA had been reverse transcribed. Sequencing was performed with immunoSEQ multiplex PCR; in TCRdb, only in-frame clones are kept and a portion is missing. Of fewer than 400,000 clones detected, approximately 8.2% appear once; the ten largest clones hold roughly 0.44%. The V and J ends lost 4 bases and 5 bases respectively, with 16 bases between them. CDR1 is MNHNS and CDR2 is SASEGT in the germline V gene. The CDR3 length is 15 residues. Sequenced: central memory CD4+ T cells from blood. This rearrangement joins TRBV6-1 to TRBJ2-3; D possibly matches TRBD1 or TRBD2 (5 bases each). The receptor was derived from a woman between 18 and 29 years old in good health. CDR3: CASSGDDHGQDTQYF. The CDR3 nucleotides are TGTGCCAGCAGTGGGGACGACCACGGCCAAGATACGCAGTATTTT.